The 21 T cell receptor beta chains given below trace back to one sample, sequenced in a study of cytomegalovirus exposure and HLA in healthy donors. A multiplex PCR was run with 60 Vbeta primers and 13 Jbeta primers. TCRdb's copy holds only in-frame clones and misses some; the assay was immunoSEQ multiplex PCR. The sample holds some 130,000 clones; about 71% are singletons and the top ten take approximately 2%. Sequenced material: PBMCs. These receptors were taken from a woman in her sixties in good health and CMV-seropositive.

The V and J genes are TRBV6-1 and TRBJ2-7; TRBD1 agrees at 7 bases. The ends lost 4 bases at V and 0 bases at J; junction bases unmatched: 9. This CDR3 has 16 residues. Germline values: CDR1 MNHNS, CDR2 SASEGT. CDR3 coding DNA: TGTGCCAGCAGTGCGGAATCGACAGGGCTCTCCTACGAGCAGTACTTC. Protein sequence: CASSAESTGLSYEQYF.

The count of this clone is one. The chain uses TRBV5-1 and TRBJ1-1; 7 bases fit TRBD1. This CDR3 region has 15 residues. The junction had 7 bases not matched to a gene; V was cut back by 4 bases and J by 1 base. Germline V CDR1 and CDR2: SGHRS, YFSETQ. DNA of the CDR3: TGCGCCAGCAGCCCCGGGACAGATTGGAACACTGAAGCTTTCTTT. Protein: CASSPGTDWNTEAFF.

The chain recombines TRBV6-1 with TRBJ2-5, with 15 bases that match TRBD2. Looked up from germline, CDR1 is MNHNS and CDR2 is SASEGT. Trimming took 4 bases from V and 4 from J; bases not matched to a gene: 16. The CDR3 totals 20 residues. CDR3 sequence reads: CASSAGLAGGPLVQLETQYF. CDR3 nucleotide sequence: TGTGCCAGCAGTGCCGGACTAGCGGGAGGGCCTTTGGTGCAATTAGAGACCCAGTACTTC.

This clone has a handful of counts. The rearrangement uses TRBV19 and TRBJ1-2, with no clear D. V was trimmed by 4 bases and J by 2 bases, leaving 14 bases between them. The CDR3 is 15 residues long. Germline V lookup: CDR1 LNHDA, CDR2 SQIVND (reference sequence). The CDR3 reads CASSTSPTRNYGYTF. CDR3 sequence (DNA): TGTGCCAGTAGTACATCACCCACTAGGAACTATGGCTACACCTTC.

The rearrangement uses TRBV28 and TRBJ1-3, with a tentative D call TRBD1 (6 bases). The CDR3 runs to 17 residues. Per the germline V gene, CDR1 is MDHEN and CDR2 is SYDVKM. Trimming removed 7 bases at V and 0 bases at J, with 19 bases between. CDR3 sequence reads: CASIQRGGARSGNTIYF. DNA of the CDR3: TGTGCCAGCATCCAGCGGGGGGGGGCCCGCTCTGGAAACACCATATATTTT. The entire variable domain, with the rest obtained from reference TRBV28 and TRBJ1-3, is as follows: DVKVTQSSRYLVKRTGEKVFLECVQDMDHENMFWYRQDPGLGLRLIYFSYDVKMKEKGDIPEGYSVSREKKERFSLILESASTNQTSMYLCASIQRGGARSGNTIYFGEGSWLTVV.

J is TRBJ2-7 and V is TRBV30; perhaps TRBD2 as D (6 bases). V lost 3 bases and J lost 2, with 14 bases in between. The germline gives CDR1 GTSNPN, CDR2 SVGIG (reference sequence). CDR3 length: 14 residues. The CDR3 sequence: CAWREKGRPYEQYF. The CDR3 bases are TGTGCCTGGAGAGAGAAAGGGAGGCCCTACGAGCAGTACTTC. The variable domain in full, with the rest retrieved from reference TRBV30 and TRBJ2-7, is SQTIHQWPATLVQPVGSPLSLECTVEGTSNPNLYWYRQAAGRGLQLLFYSVGIGQISSEVPQNLSASRPQDRQFILSSKKLLLSDSGFYLCAWREKGRPYEQYFGPGTRLTVT.

The chain couples TRBV5-1 to TRBJ2-5; the match to TRBD2 covers 7 bases. The CDR3 consists of 16 residues. Trimming removed 0 bases from V and 5 bases from J; junction bases left unmatched: 10. Germline CDR1 reads SGHRS; CDR2 reads YFSETQ. The DNA for the CDR3 is TGCGCCAGCAGCTTGGAGCCTAGCGGAGGAGAGGAGACCCAGTACTTC. This codes for CASSLEPSGGEETQYF. The full variable domain, in which reference TRBV5-1 and TRBJ2-5 provide the parts outside the CDR3, is KAGVTQTPRYLIKTRGQQVTLSCSPISGHRSVSWYQQTPGQGLQFLFEYFSETQRNKGNFPGRFSGRQFSNSRSEMNVSTLELGDSALYLCASSLEPSGGEETQYFGPGTRLLVL.

V usage is TRBV19 and J usage is TRBJ1-2, with TRBD1 identical over 10 bases. The germline V gene encodes CDR1 LNHDA and CDR2 SQIVND (reference sequence). The CDR3 runs 15 residues. V shed 10 bases, J shed 5 bases, and the junction held 13 bases outside the gene matches. CDR3 nucleotides: TGTGCCACCAAGGTGCCGGGGACAGGGGCGTATGGCTACACCTTC. Translated: CATKVPGTGAYGYTF.

This sequence joins TRBV9 and TRBJ1-5, with TRBD1 matching over 7 bases. The V gene's germline CDR1 is SGDLS and CDR2 YYNGEE. The ends lost 4 bases at V and 7 bases at J; junction bases unmatched: 8. The CDR3 contains 14 residues. This CDR3 is CASSYTGDIQPQHF. CDR3 coding DNA: TGTGCCAGCAGCTACACAGGGGACATCCAGCCCCAGCATTTT.

This clone was seen a handful of times. The rearrangement joins TRBV7-9 to TRBJ1-5; 7 bases match TRBD1. Germline V gene sequence: CDR1 SEHNR, CDR2 FQNEAQ (reference sequence). This CDR3 is built from 13 residues. Trimming at V came to 3 bases and at J to 5 bases, leaving 1 base not matched to a gene. The DNA for the CDR3 is TGTGCCAGCAGCTTCGGACAGGATCAGCCCCAGCATTTT. It translates to CASSFGQDQPQHF.

The sample holds a few counts of this clone. This sequence joins TRBV19 and TRBJ1-2; tentative D call: TRBD1 (6 bases). The V end lost 3 bases, the J end lost 6 bases, and 17 bases lay between the germline ends. The CDR3 spans 15 residues. Germline V lookup: CDR1 LNHDA, CDR2 SQIVND (reference sequence). Here the CDR3 DNA reads TGTGCCAGTAGTATTCCTTGGGACAATCCCGATGGCTACACCTTC. This sequence encodes CASSIPWDNPDGYTF.

The chain carries TRBV5-1 and TRBJ1-2, with D tentatively TRBD1 (5 bases). Per the germline V gene, CDR1 is SGHRS and CDR2 is YFSETQ. V was trimmed by 0 bases and J by 3 bases, leaving 6 bases between them. The CDR3 consists of 13 residues. The CDR3 bases are TGCGCCAGCAGCTTGGAAGGGGACTATGGCTACACCTTC. It codes for CASSLEGDYGYTF.

The rearrangement joins TRBV30 to TRBJ2-7; 7 nucleotides match TRBD1. The germline V gene has CDR1 GTSNPN and CDR2 SVGIG (reference sequence). This CDR3 spans 15 amino acids. V dropped 2 bases and J dropped 3; count of bases not matched to a gene: 10. CDR3 residues: CAWSIFDRALYEQYF. The CDR3 DNA reads TGTGCCTGGAGTATTTTTGACAGGGCCCTCTACGAGCAGTACTTC.

The V call is TRBV5-1, the J call TRBJ1-4, with D possibly TRBD1 on 6 matching bases. V was clipped by 4 bases and J by 8 bases, with 18 bases between them. This CDR3 has 15 amino acids. Germline CDR1 SGHRS, CDR2 YFSETQ. CDR3 DNA: TGCGCCAGCAGCGAGGAGGGGGGGCGCAGGGAAAAACTGTTTTTT. Its translation is CASSEEGGRREKLFF.

This chain links TRBV5-1 with TRBJ1-5; D perhaps matches TRBD1 (5 bases). Germline lookup yields CDR1 SGHRS and CDR2 YFSETQ. Trimming pared 0 bases from V and 6 bases from J, leaving 7 bases between. The CDR3 covers 13 residues. CDR3 coding DNA: TGCGCCAGCAGCTTGGATCAGGGTCAGCCCCAGCATTTT. Translated: CASSLDQGQPQHF.

The rearrangement joins TRBV6-5 to TRBJ2-7; 9 nucleotides line up with TRBD1. J lost 1 base, V lost 6 bases, and 7 bases had no gene match. CDR3 length equals 15 residues. Per the germline V gene, CDR1 is MNHEY and CDR2 is SVGAGI. As DNA, the CDR3 is TGTGCCAGCAGCTCGGGACAGGGAGGTTCCTACGAGCAGTACTTC. Translated, it gives CASSSGQGGSYEQYF.

The V gene is TRBV6-5, the J gene TRBJ1-1; 7 positions agree with TRBD1. J lost 3 bases, V lost 6 bases, and 7 bases had no gene match. The CDR3 length is 14 residues. Per the germline V gene, CDR1 is MNHEY and CDR2 is SVGAGI. In nucleotides, the CDR3 is TGTGCCAGCAGAGGATACAGGGGAGACACTGAAGCTTTCTTT. This translates into CASRGYRGDTEAFF.

This clone has a handful of counts. V is TRBV28 and J is TRBJ1-2, with D perhaps TRBD1 (5 bases). Between the trimmed V and J ends, which lost 7 bases and 8 bases, there was a span of 14 bases. The CDR3 length is 12 residues. Per germline, CDR1 MDHEN and CDR2 SYDVKM. The chain's CDR3 is CASKTGLGGYTF. CDR3 bases: TGTGCCAGCAAAACGGGACTGGGGGGCTACACCTTC.

A remark on this clone: Within the sample, other DNA sequences also encode this same CDR3. The rearrangement links TRBV5-1 to TRBJ2-5; 7 bases map to TRBD1. In germline, CDR1 is SGHRS, CDR2 YFSETQ. There are 14 residues in the CDR3. J lost 2 bases, V lost 4 bases, and 5 bases had no gene match. CDR3 in amino acids: CASSPGTAQETQYF. In DNA, the CDR3 is TGCGCCAGCAGCCCCGGGACAGCACAAGAGACCCAGTACTTC.

The chain uses TRBV7-9 and TRBJ1-1; D gene uncertain. Germline lookup yields CDR1 SEHNR and CDR2 FQNEAQ (reference sequence). This CDR3 region has 15 residues. Trimming took off 1 base at V and 1 base at J, with 10 bases between the two ends. CDR3 nucleotides: TGTGCCAGCAGCTTAGGGGCTCCTCCGAACACTGAAGCTTTCTTT. This encodes CASSLGAPPNTEAFF.

The chain uses TRBV15 and TRBJ1-1; D might be TRBD1 (5 bases). The germline V gene has CDR1 LNHNV and CDR2 YYDKDF (reference sequence). The CDR3 totals 15 residues. Trimming took off 3 bases at V and 7 bases at J, with 18 bases between the two ends. CDR3 loop: CATSRGAGGGNEAFF. In nucleotides, the CDR3 is TGTGCCACCAGCAGGGGTGCCGGGGGGGGAAATGAAGCTTTCTTT.